This T cell receptor (beta chain) is from a study of blood T cell repertoires in COVID-19. Study-wide background: The samples span acute and convalescent COVID-19 from the United States, Italy and Spain. PBMCs, B-cell-depleted T cells, or T cells provided the cDNA or gDNA that made up the material.

CDR1 SNHLY and CDR2 FYNNEI come from the germline V gene. This CDR3 region has 14 residues. Trimming took 5 bases from V and 5 from J, leaving 15 bases between them. In the authors' methods: Amplification of reference gene primers provided the estimated nucleated cell counts. Sequencing used immunoSEQ multiplex PCR; TCRdb keeps in-frame clones, though not all of them. V and J calls and clone size are as listed in that table; D and trimming were resolved from the DNA. Of around 140,000 clones in the sample, around 86% were seen once. The rearrangement joins TRBV2 to TRBJ2-5; no definite D call. The sample consisted of peripheral blood. The clonotype originates from a man aged 45-65 years with active COVID-19. CDR3 region: CASSTDILVETQYF. The DNA of the CDR3 is TGTGCCAGCAGTACAGACATTTTGGTTGAGACCCAGTACTTC.